One sample yielded the 7 T cell receptor beta chains listed below, sequenced in a study of shared clonotypes between healthy human individuals. Sequencing used immunoSEQ multiplex PCR; TCRdb keeps in-frame clones, though not all of them. The table lists more than 1.2 million clones, 98% of them singletons. Sequences were obtained from naive CD4+ T cells sorted from blood. Subset: CD45RA+ positively selected. The receptor set was obtained from a man aged 25-45 years in good health.

Points on this clone: Different DNA sequences within this sample yield the same CDR3. The genes are TRBV29-1 and TRBJ2-7, with 10 bases aligning to TRBD1. The CDR3 consists of 13 residues. Germline loops: CDR1 SQVTM, CDR2 ANQGSEA. V dropped 6 bases and J dropped 2; count of bases not matched to a gene: 4. CDR3 nucleotide sequence: TGCAGCGTATCAGGGACAGGGGCCTACGAGCAGTACTTC. Its protein product is CSVSGTGAYEQYF.

The chain combines TRBV30 with TRBJ1-3; tentative D call: TRBD1 (5 bases). CDR3 length: 15 residues. Trimming took off 8 bases at V and 0 bases at J, with 17 bases between the two ends. Germline lookup yields CDR1 GTSNPN and CDR2 SVGIG (reference sequence). CDR3 protein: CALSRGGSSGNTIYF. Written as DNA, the CDR3 is TGTGCCCTAAGCCGGGGGGGAAGCTCTGGAAACACCATATATTTT.

CDR3 amino acids: CASSPDRVVNTEAFF. DNA for the CDR3: TGTGCCAGCTCCCCCGACAGGGTGGTGAACACTGAAGCTTTCTTT. The V call is TRBV18, the J call TRBJ1-1; 7 bases are a match to TRBD1. Unmatched junction bases numbered 7, after V lost 6 bases and J lost 0 bases. The CDR3 extends over 15 amino acids. Germline V lookup: CDR1 KGHSH, CDR2 LQKENI. Based on the CDR3 plus reference TRBV18 and TRBJ1-1, the full variable domain is NAGVMQNPRHLVRRRGQEARLRCSPMKGHSHVYWYRQLPEEGLKFMVYLQKENIIDESGMPKERFSAEFPKEGPSILRIQQVVRGDSAAYFCASSPDRVVNTEAFFGQGTRLTVV.

CDR3 sequence (DNA): TGCGCCAGCAGCCCAATTGTAGGGCCTAATAAAGACACCGGGGAGCTGTTTTTT. It specifies CASSPIVGPNKDTGELFF. The chain joins TRBV5-1 to TRBJ2-2; no clear D. The CDR3 runs 18 residues. V was pared by 4 bases and J by 3 bases, with 22 bases between. Germline CDR1 SGHRS, CDR2 YFSETQ.

The chain joins TRBV6-1 to TRBJ2-3; a weak D match, TRBD1 (5 bases). Trimming removed 7 bases at V and 7 bases at J, with 12 bases between. Germline V gene data show CDR1 as MNHNS and CDR2 as SASEGT. This CDR3 has 12 residues. CDR3 sequence (DNA): TGTGCCAGCACCAGGGATTCCTATACGCAGTATTTT. Its protein product is CASTRDSYTQYF.

The chain employs TRBV11-3 and TRBJ2-3; D not certain. Germline V gene lookup returns CDR1 SGHNT and CDR2 YENEEA. Deletions cut 1 base from V and 1 base from J, with 9 bases between. There are 15 residues in the CDR3. CDR3 loop: CASSLGGSGTDTQYF. The CDR3 region has the DNA TGTGCCAGCAGCTTAGGAGGTTCCGGCACAGATACGCAGTATTTT.

The genes are TRBV5-4 and TRBJ2-7; 7 bases agree with TRBD1. V was clipped by 0 bases and J by 4 bases; unmatched bases: 13. The CDR3 sequence is 17 residues long. The germline V gene has CDR1 SGHNT and CDR2 YYREEE (reference sequence). The CDR3 DNA follows: TGTGCCAGCAGCTTGGAAGGGGGCCGGAAAATCCGGTACGAGCAGTACTTC. It translates to CASSLEGGRKIRYEQYF.